The T cell receptor (beta chain) described here comes from a study of shared clonotypes between healthy human individuals. Study context: A few men and a couple of women, aged 18 to 49, were donors. Study-level points and caveats: Clonotype sharing among donors likely depends on sequencing depth. Lower generation probabilities were found for non-shared clonotypes than for those shared by all four donors.

Details on this clone: Its cognate antigen is unknown.

At a deep level, the assay was run. The table came from immunoSEQ multiplex PCR; TCRdb's copy has only in-frame clones and leaves some out. This repertoire shows more than 2 million clones, about 93% found once; its top ten account for 1.5% to 2%. Naive CD8 isolation took CD45RO-negative cells positively selected for CCR7 and excluded terminally differentiated effector memory CD45RA+ cells. V was cut by 3 bases and J by 7 bases, with 16 bases left in between. CDR3 length: 15 residues. Germline CDR1 and CDR2: MNHNS and SASEGT. Input material: naive CD8+ T cells from PBMCs. The chain has TRBV6-1 and TRBJ1-3; D remains unclear. This receptor was identified in a man aged 18 to 29 in good health. Some clones in this sample may be carry-over from other donors' samples. CDR3 loop: CASSETPPVPNTIYF. The DNA for the CDR3 is TGTGCCAGCAGTGAGACGCCACCGGTACCGAACACCATATATTTT.